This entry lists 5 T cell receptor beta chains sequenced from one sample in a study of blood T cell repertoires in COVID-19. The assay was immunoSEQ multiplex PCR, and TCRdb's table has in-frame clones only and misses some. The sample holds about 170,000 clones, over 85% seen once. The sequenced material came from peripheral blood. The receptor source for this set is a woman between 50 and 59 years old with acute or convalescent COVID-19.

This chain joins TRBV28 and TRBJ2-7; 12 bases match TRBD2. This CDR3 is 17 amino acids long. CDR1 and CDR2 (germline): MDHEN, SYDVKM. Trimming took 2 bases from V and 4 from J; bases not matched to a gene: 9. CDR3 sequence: CASSLASGRASGYEQYF. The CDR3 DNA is TGTGCCAGCAGTTTAGCTAGCGGGAGGGCCTCAGGATACGAGCAGTACTTC.

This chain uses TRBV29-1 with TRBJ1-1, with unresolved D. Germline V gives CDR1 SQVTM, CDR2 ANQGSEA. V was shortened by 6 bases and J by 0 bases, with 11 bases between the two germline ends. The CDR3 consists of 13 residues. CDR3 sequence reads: CSVQISMNTEAFF. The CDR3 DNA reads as TGCAGCGTGCAGATTTCAATGAACACTGAAGCTTTCTTT.

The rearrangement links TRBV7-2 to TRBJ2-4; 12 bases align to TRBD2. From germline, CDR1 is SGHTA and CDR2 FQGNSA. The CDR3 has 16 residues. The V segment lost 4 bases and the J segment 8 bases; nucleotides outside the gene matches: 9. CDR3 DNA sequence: TGTGCCAGCAGCTCGACGACTAGCGGGAGATCATACATTCAGTACTTC. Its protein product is CASSSTTSGRSYIQYF.

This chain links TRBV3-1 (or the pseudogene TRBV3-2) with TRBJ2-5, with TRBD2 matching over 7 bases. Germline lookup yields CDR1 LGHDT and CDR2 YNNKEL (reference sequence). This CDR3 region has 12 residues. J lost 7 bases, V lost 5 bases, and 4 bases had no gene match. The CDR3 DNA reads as TGTGCCAGCAGCTTCACGGGGGGGACCCAGTACTTC. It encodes CASSFTGGTQYF.

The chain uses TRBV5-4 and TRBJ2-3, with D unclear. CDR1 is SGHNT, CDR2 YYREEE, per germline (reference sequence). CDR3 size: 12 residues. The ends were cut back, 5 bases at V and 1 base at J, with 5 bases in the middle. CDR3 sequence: CASRSGTDTQYF. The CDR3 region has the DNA TGTGCCAGCAGATCGGGCACAGATACGCAGTATTTT. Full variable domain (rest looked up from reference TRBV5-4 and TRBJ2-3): ETGVTQSPTHLIKTRGQQVTLRCSSQSGHNTVSWYQQALGQGPQFIFQYYREEENGRGNFPPRFSGLQFPNYSSELNVNALELDDSALYLCASRSGTDTQYFGPGTRLTVL.